The 26 T cell receptor beta chains below were found in one sample sequenced in a study of blood T cell repertoires in COVID-19. The method was immunoSEQ multiplex PCR; TCRdb's version includes in-frame clones alone and lacks a portion of them. In the table there are some 170,000 clones, about 78% of which are singletons. The source material was peripheral blood. These receptors all come from a woman in her forties or fifties with active or convalescent COVID-19.

This chain joins TRBV5-5 and TRBJ2-7, with D perhaps matching TRBD2 (6 bases). Germline CDR1 and CDR2: SGHKS and YYEKEE (reference sequence). V lost 0 bases to trimming and J lost 7 bases, with 14 bases between them. The CDR3 extends over 14 amino acids. The CDR3 DNA is TGTGCCAGCAGCTTGGACCGCGGGGTAAATGAGCAGTACTTC. It codes for CASSLDRGVNEQYF. Full variable domain (outside the CDR3, taken from reference TRBV5-5 and TRBJ2-7): DAGVTQSPTHLIKTRGQQVTLRCSPISGHKSVSWYQQVLGQGPQFIFQYYEKEERGRGNFPDRFSARQFPNYSSELNVNALLLGDSALYLCASSLDRGVNEQYFGPGTRLTVT.

This clone was detected only a few times. V usage is TRBV27 and J usage is TRBJ1-6; TRBD1 matches 7 bases. Unmatched junction bases numbered 1, after V lost 3 bases and J lost 5 bases. From germline, CDR1 is MNHEY and CDR2 SMNVEV (reference sequence). This CDR3 is built from 14 residues. CDR3 in DNA: TGTGCCAGCAGTTTCGGGACAGATAATTCACCCCTCCACTTT. Amino acid sequence: CASSFGTDNSPLHF.

The chain employs TRBV25-1 and TRBJ1-1, with D uncertain. Germline CDR1 reads MGHDK; CDR2 reads SYGVNS. This CDR3 has 12 amino acids. V was clipped by 7 bases and J by 3 bases, with 9 bases between them. CDR3 sequence (DNA): TGTGCCAGCACCCGAGGGCACACTGAAGCTTTCTTT. Translated, it gives CASTRGHTEAFF.

This sequence joins TRBV18 and TRBJ1-2; no clear D gene. The ends were cut back, 0 bases at V and 2 bases at J, with 7 bases in the middle. The germline gives CDR1 KGHSH, CDR2 LQKENI. This CDR3 has 14 residues. The CDR3, as DNA: TGTGCCAGCTCACCACCCGGGTCGAACTATGGCTACACCTTC. Translation gives CASSPPGSNYGYTF. Combining the CDR3 with reference TRBV18 and TRBJ1-2 gives the whole variable domain NAGVMQNPRHLVRRRGQEARLRCSPMKGHSHVYWYRQLPEEGLKFMVYLQKENIIDESGMPKERFSAEFPKEGPSILRIQQVVRGDSAAYFCASSPPGSNYGYTFGSGTRLTVV.

V is TRBV6-1 and J is TRBJ2-7; the D is unclear. CDR1 is MNHNS and CDR2 is SASEGT in the germline V gene. The V gene lost 2 bases and the J gene lost 3 bases, with 11 bases spanning the gap. This CDR3 has 14 amino acids. CDR3 nucleotide sequence: TGTGCCAGCAGTGAACGACTGACTTACTACGAGCAGTACTTC. It is translated as CASSERLTYYEQYF.

This clone was seen at least ten times. The chain couples TRBV19 to TRBJ2-3, with 16 bases that match TRBD2. Germline CDR1 and CDR2: LNHDA and SQIVND (reference sequence). J was trimmed by 1 base and V by 1 base; bases with no gene match: 5. There are 19 residues in the CDR3. As DNA, the CDR3 is TGTGCCAGTAGTATAGCCCCGGGACTAGCGGGAGGGGGCACAGATACGCAGTATTTT. This codes for CASSIAPGLAGGGTDTQYF.

The V gene is TRBV4-3, the J gene TRBJ2-2, with TRBD1 identical over 7 bases. Trimming took 4 bases from V and 1 from J; bases not matched to a gene: 0. CDR3 length: 14 residues. From germline, CDR1 is LGHNA and CDR2 YSLEER. The DNA of the CDR3 is TGCGCCAGCAGCCGACAGGGGAACACCGGGGAGCTGTTTTTT. Translating it yields CASSRQGNTGELFF.

The V gene is TRBV28, the J gene TRBJ2-3; 11 bases match TRBD1. Germline CDR1 MDHEN, CDR2 SYDVKM. Losses at the gene ends were 6 bases for V and 9 bases for J; bases not matched to a gene: 17. The CDR3 has 17 residues. The CDR3 here is CASSLNLGQGALRTQYF. In DNA, the CDR3 is TGTGCCAGCAGCCTAAATTTAGGACAGGGGGCGCTTAGGACGCAGTATTTT.

The CDR3, as DNA: TGTGCCAGCAGCTTAGGACAGGGCGGGCAGTACTTC. This gives the protein CASSLGQGGQYF. This sequence joins TRBV5-5 and TRBJ2-7; TRBD1 aligns across 8 bases. Germline-derived CDR1 and CDR2 are SGHKS and YYEKEE (reference sequence). With V trimmed by 2 bases and J by 9 bases, 4 bases remained unmatched. The CDR3 runs 12 residues.

The V and J genes are TRBV5-8 and TRBJ2-1; 7 nucleotides line up with TRBD1. The CDR3 sequence is 13 residues long. Trimming removed 2 bases from V and 6 bases from J; junction bases left unmatched: 2. Germline V gene lookup returns CDR1 SGHTS and CDR2 YDEGEE. The CDR3 loop reads CASSLAGGNEQFF. In DNA, the CDR3 is TGTGCCAGCAGCTTAGCAGGGGGCAATGAGCAGTTCTTC.

The sample holds many counts of this clone. This chain links TRBV11-3 with TRBJ1-5, with TRBD1 matching 7 bases. The CDR3 is 16 amino acids. Germline-derived CDR1 and CDR2 are SGHNT and YENEEA. Unmatched junction bases numbered 8, after V lost 3 bases and J lost 3 bases. CDR3 region: CASSFLRGALNQPQHF. CDR3 nucleotide sequence: TGTGCCAGCAGCTTTCTCAGGGGGGCACTCAATCAGCCCCAGCATTTT. The full variable domain, completed using reference TRBV11-3 and TRBJ1-5, is EAGVVQSPRYKIIEKKQPVAFWCNPISGHNTLYWYLQNLGQGPELLIRYENEEAVDDSQLPKDRFSAERLKGVDSTLKIQPAELGDSAVYLCASSFLRGALNQPQHFGDGTRLSIL.

The chain has TRBV6-6 and TRBJ1-1; 10 bases align to TRBD1. The CDR3 has 15 amino acids. V lost 5 bases, J lost 3 bases, and 6 bases stayed unmatched. CDR1 is MNHNY, CDR2 SVGAGI, per germline (reference sequence). The CDR3 DNA sequence: TGTGCCAGCAGTCGCGGACAGGGGGGTGACACTGAAGCTTTCTTT. Its translation is CASSRGQGGDTEAFF.

The chain employs TRBV12-5 and TRBJ2-5, with D tentatively TRBD2 (7 bases). CDR1 and CDR2 (germline): LGHNT, FRNRAP. This CDR3 is 15 amino acids long. V was shortened by 9 bases and J by 5 bases, with 22 bases between the two germline ends. The chain's CDR3 is CARARLPGGRETQYF. For the CDR3, the DNA is TGTGCTAGGGCCCGTCTCCCGGGGGGCCGGGAGACCCAGTACTTC.

This chain links TRBV5-6 with TRBJ1-5, with 10 bases aligning to TRBD1. Germline V lookup: CDR1 SGHDT, CDR2 YYEEEE. The V and J ends lost 0 bases and 7 bases, in that order; junction bases with no gene match: 1. This CDR3 has 14 amino acids. As DNA, the CDR3 is TGTGCCAGCAGCTTGGTGGGACAGGGGCAGCCCCAGCATTTT. Translated, it gives CASSLVGQGQPQHF.

The rearrangement joins TRBV7-2 to TRBJ2-7, with TRBD2 matching 8 bases. This CDR3 region has 15 residues. Germline V gives CDR1 SGHTA, CDR2 FQGNSA. Germline trimming cut 1 base from V and 7 bases from J; bases unmatched to any gene: 9. The CDR3 here is CASSLDGGAFQEQYF. CDR3 in DNA: TGTGCCAGCAGCTTAGACGGGGGGGCCTTCCAGGAGCAGTACTTC. Together with reference TRBV7-2 and TRBJ2-7, the CDR3 gives the full variable domain: GAGVSQSPSNKVTEKGKDVELRCDPISGHTALYWYRQSLGQGLEFLIYFQGNSAPDKSGLPSDRFSAERTGGSVSTLTIQRTQQEDSAVYLCASSLDGGAFQEQYFGPGTRLTVT.

The V and J genes are TRBV5-1 and TRBJ2-7, with D perhaps TRBD1 (5 bases). This CDR3 comprises 14 residues. In germline, CDR1 is SGHRS, CDR2 YFSETQ. V lost 1 base to trimming and J lost 5 bases, with 13 bases between them. Here the CDR3 DNA reads TGCGCCAGCAGCTTGCCAGGGTCGGTGCACGAGCAGTACTTC. Residues: CASSLPGSVHEQYF.

The genes are TRBV19 and TRBJ1-1; D call uncertain. Germline CDR1 is LNHDA and CDR2 is SQIVND (reference sequence). The CDR3 covers 14 residues. Trimming shortened V by 6 bases and J by 0 bases, and 11 bases separated the two germline ends. CDR3 residues: CASSPDIVNTEAFF. The CDR3 DNA sequence: TGTGCCAGTAGCCCCGACATCGTGAACACTGAAGCTTTCTTT.

The chain uses TRBV2 and TRBJ1-5; 7 nucleotides align to TRBD1. The germline CDR1 and CDR2 sequences are SNHLY and FYNNEI. Trimming removed 6 bases from V and 0 bases from J; junction bases left unmatched: 5. This CDR3 comprises 15 residues. The CDR3 region is CASSWDRPSNQPQHF. CDR3 DNA sequence: TGTGCCAGCAGCTGGGACAGACCTAGCAATCAGCCCCAGCATTTT.

The J gene is TRBJ2-4, the V gene TRBV7-9, with 7 positions matching TRBD1. The CDR3 loop spans 16 amino acids. Germline loops: CDR1 SEHNR, CDR2 FQNEAQ (reference sequence). Trimming took 1 base from V and 1 from J; bases not matched to a gene: 4. DNA of the CDR3: TGTGCCAGCAGCTTAGGAGGGGGCGCGGCCAAAAACATTCAGTACTTC. Amino acids: CASSLGGGAAKNIQYF.

The chain employs TRBV6-2 or TRBV6-3 and TRBJ2-1, with 10 bases identical to TRBD2. CDR3 length equals 16 residues. Germline CDR1 MNHEY, CDR2 SVGEGT. Trimming took 5 bases from V and 5 from J; bases not matched to a gene: 9. CDR3: CASSPYGLAENNEQFF. In DNA, the CDR3 is TGTGCCAGCAGTCCCTACGGACTAGCGGAAAACAATGAGCAGTTCTTC.

The chain employs TRBV9 and TRBJ1-2; weak D call: TRBD1 (5 bases). This CDR3 region has 14 residues. CDR1 and CDR2 (germline): SGDLS, YYNGEE. Trimming removed 6 bases at V and 7 bases at J, with 19 bases between. CDR3 loop: CASTELTASAGYTF. CDR3 coding DNA: TGTGCCAGCACCGAGTTGACAGCTTCCGCTGGCTACACCTTC.

The CDR3 is CASSELAGGSYEQYF. The DNA for the CDR3 is TGTGCCAGCAGTGAACTGGCAGGGGGATCCTACGAGCAGTACTTC. The chain carries TRBV2 and TRBJ2-7; 7 bases are a match to TRBD1. Germline V gene sequence: CDR1 SNHLY, CDR2 FYNNEI. This CDR3 has 15 amino acids. Trimming cost V 2 bases and J 1 base; bases outside gene matches: 5.

This clone occurred once. This sequence joins TRBV7-9 and TRBJ2-3, with TRBD1 identical over 10 bases. CDR3 size: 15 residues. Per germline, CDR1 SEHNR and CDR2 FQNEAQ (reference sequence). J was trimmed by 6 bases and V by 4 bases; bases with no gene match: 7. CDR3 nucleotides: TGTGCCAGCAGCTCCAAGACAGGGGGCAAGGATACGCAGTATTTT. It yields the protein CASSSKTGGKDTQYF.

About this clone: Other DNA sequences of this sample code for an identical CDR3. CDR3 sequence reads: CSASDRGNQPQHF. CDR3 DNA: TGCAGTGCTAGTGACAGGGGCAATCAGCCCCAGCATTTT. The chain recombines TRBV20-1 with TRBJ1-5; 7 positions match TRBD1. The length of the CDR3 is 13 residues. Germline assignment: CDR1 DFQATT and CDR2 SNEGSKA (reference sequence). Trimming took 3 bases from V and 2 from J; bases not matched to a gene: 1.

This clone was observed a few times. The chain joins TRBV7-2 to TRBJ2-7; D may be TRBD1 (6 bases). Trimming stripped 3 bases from V and 2 bases from J, with 11 bases between. CDR1 and CDR2 (germline): SGHTA, FQGNSA. This CDR3 region has 14 residues. The CDR3 nucleotides read TGTGCCAGCAGCTTCGACAGGAATACCTACGAGCAGTACTTC. Protein: CASSFDRNTYEQYF.

J is TRBJ2-1 and V is TRBV25-1, with D perhaps TRBD2 (5 bases). This CDR3 has 14 residues. Looked up from germline, CDR1 is MGHDK and CDR2 is SYGVNS. Trimming cost V 6 bases and J 1 base, with 10 bases left between them. The CDR3 here is CASSSGVSYNEQFF. The CDR3 DNA reads TGTGCCAGCAGCTCCGGGGTATCCTACAATGAGCAGTTCTTC.